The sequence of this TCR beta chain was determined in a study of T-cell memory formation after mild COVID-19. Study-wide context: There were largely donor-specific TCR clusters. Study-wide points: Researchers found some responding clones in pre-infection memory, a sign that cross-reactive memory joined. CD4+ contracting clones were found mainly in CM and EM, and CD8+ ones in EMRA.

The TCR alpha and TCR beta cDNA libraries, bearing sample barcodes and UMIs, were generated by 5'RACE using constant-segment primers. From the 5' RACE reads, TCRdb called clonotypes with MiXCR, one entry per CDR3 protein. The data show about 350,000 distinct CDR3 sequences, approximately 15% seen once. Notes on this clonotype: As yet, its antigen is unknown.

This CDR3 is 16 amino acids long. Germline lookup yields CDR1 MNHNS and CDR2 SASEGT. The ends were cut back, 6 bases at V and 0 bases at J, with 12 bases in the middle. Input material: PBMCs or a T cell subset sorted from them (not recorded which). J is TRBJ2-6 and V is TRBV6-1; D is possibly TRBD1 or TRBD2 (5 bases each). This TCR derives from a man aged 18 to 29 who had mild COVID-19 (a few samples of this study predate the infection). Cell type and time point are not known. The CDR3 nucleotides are TGTGCCAGCAGCGAGAGGGGTACCTCTGGGGCCAACGTCCTGACTTTC. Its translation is CASSERGTSGANVLTF.